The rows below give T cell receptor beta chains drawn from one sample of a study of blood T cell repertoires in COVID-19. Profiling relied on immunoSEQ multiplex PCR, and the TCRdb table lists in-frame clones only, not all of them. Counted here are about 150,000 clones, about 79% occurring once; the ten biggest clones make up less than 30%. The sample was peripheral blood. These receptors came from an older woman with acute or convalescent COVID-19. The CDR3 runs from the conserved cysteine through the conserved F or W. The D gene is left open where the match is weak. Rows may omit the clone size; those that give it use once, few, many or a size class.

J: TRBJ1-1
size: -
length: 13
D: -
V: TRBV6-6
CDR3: CASSLWQNTEAFF
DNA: TGTGCCAGCAGCCTTTGGCAGAACACTGAAGCTTTCTTT

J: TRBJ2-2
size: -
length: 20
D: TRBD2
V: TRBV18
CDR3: CASSPKGLAGTVRRNGELFF
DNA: TGTGCCAGCTCACCAAAGGGACTAGCGGGGACCGTGCGGAGGAACGGGGAGCTGTTTTTT

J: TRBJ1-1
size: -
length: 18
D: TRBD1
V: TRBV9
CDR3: CASSVLWTGRGMNTEAFF
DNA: TGTGCCAGCAGCGTCCTATGGACAGGAAGGGGAATGAACACTGAAGCTTTCTTT

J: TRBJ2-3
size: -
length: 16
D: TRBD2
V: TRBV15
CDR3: CATSRGTSGTTDTQYF
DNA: TGTGCCACCAGCAGAGGGACTAGCGGGACTACAGATACGCAGTATTTT

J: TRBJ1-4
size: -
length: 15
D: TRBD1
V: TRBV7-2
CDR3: CASSSRTGRNEKLFF
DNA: TGTGCCAGCAGCTCTCGGACAGGGCGTAATGAAAAACTGTTTTTT

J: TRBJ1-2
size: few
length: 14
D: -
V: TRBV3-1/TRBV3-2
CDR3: CASSQNPQGYGYTF
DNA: TGTGCCAGCAGCCAAAACCCCCAGGGGTATGGCTACACCTTC

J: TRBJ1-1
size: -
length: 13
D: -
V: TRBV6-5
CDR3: CASRHYKNTEAFF
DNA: TGTGCCAGCAGGCATTACAAGAACACTGAAGCTTTCTTT

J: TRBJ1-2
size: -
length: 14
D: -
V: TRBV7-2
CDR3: CASSPSGGPGGYTF
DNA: TGTGCCAGCAGCCCCTCGGGAGGCCCCGGTGGCTACACCTTC

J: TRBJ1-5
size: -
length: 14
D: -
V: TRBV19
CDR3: CASSITGSNQPQHF
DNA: TGTGCCAGTAGTATCACAGGTAGCAATCAGCCCCAGCATTTT

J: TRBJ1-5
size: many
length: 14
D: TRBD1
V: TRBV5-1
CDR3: CASSLGTGGQPQHF
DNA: TGCGCCAGCAGCTTGGGGACAGGGGGTCAGCCCCAGCATTTT

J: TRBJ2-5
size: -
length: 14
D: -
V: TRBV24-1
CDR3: CATSDFGREETQYF
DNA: TGTGCCACCAGTGATTTTGGGCGGGAAGAGACCCAGTACTTC

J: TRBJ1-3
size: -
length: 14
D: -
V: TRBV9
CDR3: CASSPQWSGNTIYF
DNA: TGTGCCAGCAGCCCCCAGTGGTCTGGAAACACCATATATTTT

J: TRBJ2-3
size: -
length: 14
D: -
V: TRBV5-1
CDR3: CASSFYGGTDTQYF
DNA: TGCGCCAGCAGCTTTTACGGGGGCACAGATACGCAGTATTTT

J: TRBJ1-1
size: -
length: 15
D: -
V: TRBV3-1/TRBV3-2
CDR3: CASSQVPGFNTEAFF
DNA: TGTGCCAGCAGCCAAGTGCCGGGGTTTAACACTGAAGCTTTCTTT

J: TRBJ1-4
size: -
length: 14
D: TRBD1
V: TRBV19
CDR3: CASSTTGTGEKLFF
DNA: TGTGCCAGTAGTACTACCGGGACAGGGGAAAAACTGTTTTTT

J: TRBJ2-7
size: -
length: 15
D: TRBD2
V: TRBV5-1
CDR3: CASTVWGGPSHEQYF
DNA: TGCGCCAGCACTGTTTGGGGGGGACCCTCCCACGAGCAGTACTTC

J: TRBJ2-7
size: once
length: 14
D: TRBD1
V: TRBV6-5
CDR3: CASKMGQGTYEQYF
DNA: TGTGCCAGCAAAATGGGACAGGGAACCTACGAGCAGTACTTC

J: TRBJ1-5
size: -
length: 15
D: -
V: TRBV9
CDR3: CASSVGRHPNQPQHF
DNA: TGTGCCAGCAGCGTAGGGAGGCACCCGAATCAGCCCCAGCATTTT

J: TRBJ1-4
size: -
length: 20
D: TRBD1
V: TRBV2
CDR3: CASSEPSAGTGSFGDEKLFF
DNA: TGTGCCAGCAGTGAACCGTCTGCCGGGACAGGGTCGTTCGGGGATGAAAAACTGTTTTTT

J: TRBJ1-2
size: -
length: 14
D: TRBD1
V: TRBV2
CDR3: CASSGQGGDYGYTF
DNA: TGTGCCAGCAGTGGTCAGGGGGGCGACTATGGCTACACCTTC

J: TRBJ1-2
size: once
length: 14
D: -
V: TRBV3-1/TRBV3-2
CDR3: CASSPGHAGYGYTF
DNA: TGTGCCAGCAGCCCGGGACATGCAGGCTATGGCTACACCTTC

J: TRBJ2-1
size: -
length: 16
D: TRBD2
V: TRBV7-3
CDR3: CASSPGTSGAYNEQFF
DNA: TGTGCCAGCAGCCCGGGGACTAGCGGAGCGTACAATGAGCAGTTCTTC

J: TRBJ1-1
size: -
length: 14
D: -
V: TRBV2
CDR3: CASSESARRTEAFF
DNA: TGTGCCAGCAGTGAATCTGCCCGGAGGACTGAAGCTTTCTTT

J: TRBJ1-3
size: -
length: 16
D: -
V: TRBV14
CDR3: CASSQGLRNSGNTIYF
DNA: TGTGCCAGCAGCCAAGGATTGCGGAACTCTGGAAACACCATATATTTT

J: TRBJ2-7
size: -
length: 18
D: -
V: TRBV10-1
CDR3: CASSESIGVRGGTYEQYF
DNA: TGCGCCAGCAGTGAGTCAATAGGTGTGAGGGGGGGTACCTACGAGCAGTACTTC

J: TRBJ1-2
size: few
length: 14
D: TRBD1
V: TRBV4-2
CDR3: CASSHLDRGDGYTF
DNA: TGTGCCAGCAGCCACCTCGACAGGGGCGATGGCTACACCTTC

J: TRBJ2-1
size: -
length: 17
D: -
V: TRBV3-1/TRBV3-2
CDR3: CASSQEPLPSSYNEQFF
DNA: TGTGCCAGCAGCCAAGAGCCCTTGCCGAGCTCCTACAATGAGCAGTTCTTC